The 24 T cell receptor beta chains reported below all come from one sample, sequenced in a study of OX40 agonist ivuxolimab in advanced cancers. Using immunoSEQ multiplex PCR, the repertoire was profiled, and TCRdb retains in-frame clones only, with some absent. The sample contains approximately 84,000 clones, 80% to 95% of which appear only once. The starting material was CD4+ or CD8+ T cells sorted from blood, obtained in a trial of the OX40 agonist ivuxolimab. These receptors were obtained from an adult with an advanced solid tumor such as melanoma, head and neck, liver or kidney cancer.

The chain has TRBV6-1 and TRBJ2-5; 7 bases are a match to TRBD1. Germline loops: CDR1 MNHNS, CDR2 SASEGT. CDR3 length: 13 amino acids. V trimming: 6 bases; J trimming: 4 bases; junction bases outside the gene matches: 5. CDR3 amino acids: CASRPGGGETQYF. DNA for the CDR3: TGTGCCAGCAGGCCAGGGGGTGGAGAGACCCAGTACTTC.

V and J are TRBV13 and TRBJ1-1; no clear D. This CDR3 has 14 amino acids. The V end was cut by 1 base, the J end by 4 bases, with 10 bases between. Germline V gene lookup returns CDR1 PRHDT and CDR2 FYEKMQ (reference sequence). DNA for the CDR3: TGTGCCAGCAGCTTAGCCGGGTTACGCACTGAAGCTTTCTTT. Translation: CASSLAGLRTEAFF. The full variable domain, rest sourced from reference TRBV13 and TRBJ1-1, is AAGVIQSPRHLIKEKRETATLKCYPIPRHDTVYWYQQGPGQDPQFLISFYEKMQSDKGSIPDRFSAQQFSDYHSELNMSSLELGDSALYFCASSLAGLRTEAFFGQGTRLTVV.

This chain joins TRBV18 and TRBJ2-3, with 13 bases lining up with TRBD2. With V trimmed by 5 bases and J by 4 bases, 3 bases remained unmatched. This CDR3 has 15 amino acids. Germline CDR1 KGHSH, CDR2 LQKENI. The CDR3 nucleotides read TGTGCCAGCTCAACTAGCGGGGGGGCCGCAGATACGCAGTATTTT. Translating gives CASSTSGGAADTQYF.

The chain uses TRBV27 and TRBJ2-5; no clear D gene. The CDR3 contains 13 residues. Trimming took off 5 bases at V and 2 bases at J, with 9 bases between the two ends. Germline V gene sequence: CDR1 MNHEY, CDR2 SMNVEV (reference sequence). CDR3 nucleotides: TGTGCCAGCAGTGCGGCCTTTCAAGAGACCCAGTACTTC. It encodes CASSAAFQETQYF.

Comment on this clone: At one end, the junction sequence differs from germline, possibly due to a read error. CDR3 coding DNA: TGCGCCCTGGCGGGGGACCAAGAGACCCAGTACTTC. It translates to CALAGDQETQYF. This rearrangement joins TRBV28 to TRBJ2-5, with 7 bases fitting TRBD2. CDR3 length: 12 residues. Per germline, CDR1 MDHEN and CDR2 SYDVKM.

V is TRBV21-1 and J is TRBJ2-7. TRBV21-1 is termed a pseudogene. The CDR3 loop spans 11 amino acids. CDR3 in DNA: TGTGCCAGCAGCCTGCCCTACGAGCAGTACTTC. It encodes CASSLPYEQYF.

The genes are TRBV9 and TRBJ2-2, with 7 bases that match TRBD2. J was trimmed by 1 base and V by 7 bases; bases with no gene match: 10. Germline CDR1 reads SGDLS; CDR2 reads YYNGEE. The CDR3 loop spans 16 amino acids. CDR3 sequence: CASGPLSGGNTGELFF. CDR3 sequence (DNA): TGTGCCAGCGGACCCCTGTCGGGAGGGAACACCGGGGAGCTGTTTTTT. Full variable domain (remainder filled in from reference TRBV9 and TRBJ2-2): DSGVTQTPKHLITATGQRVTLRCSPRSGDLSVYWYQQSLDQGLQFLIQYYNGEERAKGNILERFSAQQFPDLHSELNLSSLELGDSALYFCASGPLSGGNTGELFFGEGSRLTVL.

This chain uses TRBV20-1 with TRBJ1-1; the D is unclear. Trimming left V 3 bases short and J 6 bases short, with 8 bases between. The germline gives CDR1 DFQATT, CDR2 SNEGSKA (reference sequence). This CDR3 is built from 11 residues. CDR3 coding DNA: TGCAGTGCTAGCATGTCCGCTGAAGCTTTCTTT. It yields the protein CSASMSAEAFF.

The chain combines TRBV29-1 with TRBJ1-2; 7 nucleotides agree with TRBD1. Germline CDR1 is SQVTM and CDR2 is ANQGSEA. J lost 4 bases, V lost 4 bases, and 3 bases had no gene match. The CDR3 runs 12 residues. CDR3 residues: CSVAQGGYGYTF. DNA for the CDR3: TGCAGCGTTGCGCAGGGGGGCTATGGCTACACCTTC. The whole variable domain, filled in from reference TRBV29-1 and TRBJ1-2, reads SAVISQKPSRDICQRGTSLTIQCQVDSQVTMMFWYRQQPGQSLTLIATANQGSEATYESGFVIDKFPISRPNLTFSTLTVSNMSPEDSSIYLCSVAQGGYGYTFGSGTRLTVV.

The genes are TRBV10-1 and TRBJ2-1; 7 nucleotides line up with TRBD2. Trimming cost V 2 bases and J 1 base; bases outside gene matches: 11. Germline lookup yields CDR1 WNHNN and CDR2 SYGVQD (reference sequence). CDR3 length: 18 amino acids. As DNA, the CDR3 is TGCGCCAGCAGTGAGAATACAGCGGGACTCCTGTCCTACAATGAGCAGTTCTTC. Its protein is CASSENTAGLLSYNEQFF.

The chain has TRBV30 and TRBJ2-3; tentatively, D is TRBD1 (5 bases). V was clipped by 0 bases and J by 6 bases, with 10 bases between them. This CDR3 has 13 residues. The germline gives CDR1 GTSNPN, CDR2 SVGIG (reference sequence). CDR3 region: CAWSVHRSDTQYF. The CDR3 bases are TGTGCCTGGAGTGTACACAGGTCCGATACGCAGTATTTT.

The J gene is TRBJ2-1, the V gene TRBV21-1. TRBV21-1 counts as a pseudogene. The CDR3 loop spans 13 amino acids. The CDR3 coding sequence is TGTGCCAGCAGCAAATCAGACACCGTGGGCGGGTTCTTC. It translates to CASSKSDTVGGFF.

The chain combines TRBV18 with TRBJ2-3, with D possibly being TRBD1 (5 bases). Germline V gene lookup returns CDR1 KGHSH and CDR2 LQKENI. The CDR3 totals 16 residues. The V end lost 1 base, the J end lost 4 bases, and 15 bases lay between the germline ends. In nucleotides, the CDR3 is TGTGCCAGCTCACCACTTTCGTACAGGTCTGCAGATACGCAGTATTTT. Its protein is CASSPLSYRSADTQYF.

V and J are TRBV7-2 and TRBJ1-4, with D hard to call. V was trimmed by 1 base and J by 5 bases, leaving 11 bases between them. Germline assignment: CDR1 SGHTA and CDR2 FQGNSA. This CDR3 comprises 15 residues. CDR3 protein: CASSLGGRPNEKLFF. DNA for the CDR3: TGTGCCAGCAGCTTAGGTGGCAGACCGAATGAAAAACTGTTTTTT.

The V and J genes are TRBV5-1 and TRBJ2-1; TRBD1 might be the D (6 bases). Per germline, CDR1 SGHRS and CDR2 YFSETQ. CDR3 length equals 14 residues. The V end was cut by 5 bases, the J end by 4 bases, with 13 bases between. The CDR3 reads CASRLGQTYNEQFF. The CDR3 DNA reads TGCGCCAGCAGGCTCGGACAGACGTACAATGAGCAGTTCTTC. Full variable domain (rest looked up from reference TRBV5-1 and TRBJ2-1): KAGVTQTPRYLIKTRGQQVTLSCSPISGHRSVSWYQQTPGQGLQFLFEYFSETQRNKGNFPGRFSGRQFSNSRSEMNVSTLELGDSALYLCASRLGQTYNEQFFGPGTRLTVL.

The chain links TRBV7-6 to TRBJ1-6, with D possibly TRBD1 on 6 matching bases. Germline V gene sequence: CDR1 SGHVS, CDR2 FNYEAQ. Trimming cost V 5 bases and J 4 bases, with 15 bases left between them. The CDR3 has 16 residues. The CDR3: CASSDEQGGYNSPLHF. Written as DNA, the CDR3 is TGTGCCAGCAGCGACGAACAGGGTGGTTATAATTCACCCCTCCACTTT.

The chain is built from TRBV27 and TRBJ1-4; weak D call: TRBD1 (5 bases). Germline V lookup: CDR1 MNHEY, CDR2 SMNVEV (reference sequence). The V end lost 6 bases, the J end lost 10 bases, and 15 bases lay between the germline ends. The CDR3 length is 13 residues. CDR3 in amino acids: CASSRDFSGKLFF. CDR3 nucleotide sequence: TGTGCCAGCAGCCGGGACTTTTCAGGAAAACTGTTTTTT.

This clone is a singleton in its sample. The J gene is TRBJ2-1, the V gene TRBV11-2; perhaps TRBD1 as D (5 bases). Germline V lookup: CDR1 SGHAT, CDR2 FQNNGV. The CDR3 contains 18 residues. Trimming stripped 1 base from V and 3 bases from J, with 19 bases between. CDR3 in DNA: TGTGCCAGCAGCTTAGGTGAGGACCAGGGATCAGGCTACAATGAGCAGTTCTTC. Translated, it gives CASSLGEDQGSGYNEQFF.

This sequence joins TRBV13 and TRBJ1-1; D ambiguous. The CDR3 is made up of 16 amino acids. In germline, CDR1 is PRHDT, CDR2 FYEKMQ (reference sequence). V was trimmed by 3 bases and J by 4 bases, leaving 18 bases between them. The CDR3 DNA sequence: TGTGCCAGCAGCTTCATGATTACTGGGCCCCCCACTGAAGCTTTCTTT. This codes for CASSFMITGPPTEAFF.

This clone has just one count. The gene calls are TRBV11-3 and TRBJ2-7; D call uncertain. From germline, CDR1 is SGHNT and CDR2 YENEEA. V was pared by 6 bases and J by 0 bases, with 12 bases between. The CDR3 runs to 14 residues. The CDR3 region has the DNA TGTGCCAGCAGACTCGCGCCGCCCTCCTACGAGCAGTACTTC. This codes for CASRLAPPSYEQYF.

The V call is TRBV6-5, the J call TRBJ1-4; D gene unclear. The CDR3 contains 14 residues. Trimming took off 2 bases at V and 8 bases at J, with 12 bases between the two ends. Germline V lookup: CDR1 MNHEY, CDR2 SVGAGI. CDR3 region: CASSYGIWQEKLFF. CDR3 in DNA: TGTGCCAGCAGTTACGGGATTTGGCAGGAAAAACTGTTTTTT.

This clone came up once. This chain uses TRBV4-1 with TRBJ1-5, with TRBD1 identical over 7 bases. The length of the CDR3 is 14 residues. The ends lost 3 bases at V and 2 bases at J; junction bases unmatched: 1. Per germline, CDR1 MGHRA and CDR2 YSYEKL. The CDR3 nucleotides read TGCGCCAGCAGCCATACAGGGGGCAATCAGCCCCAGCATTTT. Protein: CASSHTGGNQPQHF.

The J gene is TRBJ2-2, the V gene TRBV7-7, with D hard to call. Germline V CDR1 and CDR2: SSHAT, FNYEAQ (reference sequence). V was cut by 3 bases and J by 5 bases, with 7 bases left in between. The CDR3 length is 13 residues. CDR3 loop: CASSLTRTGELFF. The CDR3 nucleotides read TGTGCCAGCAGCTTGACACGAACCGGGGAGCTGTTTTTT.

The V gene is TRBV12-5, the J gene TRBJ2-7, with 12 nucleotides matching TRBD2. J lost 5 bases, V lost 6 bases, and 5 bases had no gene match. There are 14 residues in the CDR3. Germline loops: CDR1 LGHNT, CDR2 FRNRAP. CDR3 in amino acids: CASGASGRGHEQYF. In nucleotides, the CDR3 is TGTGCTAGTGGGGCTAGCGGGAGGGGCCACGAGCAGTACTTC.